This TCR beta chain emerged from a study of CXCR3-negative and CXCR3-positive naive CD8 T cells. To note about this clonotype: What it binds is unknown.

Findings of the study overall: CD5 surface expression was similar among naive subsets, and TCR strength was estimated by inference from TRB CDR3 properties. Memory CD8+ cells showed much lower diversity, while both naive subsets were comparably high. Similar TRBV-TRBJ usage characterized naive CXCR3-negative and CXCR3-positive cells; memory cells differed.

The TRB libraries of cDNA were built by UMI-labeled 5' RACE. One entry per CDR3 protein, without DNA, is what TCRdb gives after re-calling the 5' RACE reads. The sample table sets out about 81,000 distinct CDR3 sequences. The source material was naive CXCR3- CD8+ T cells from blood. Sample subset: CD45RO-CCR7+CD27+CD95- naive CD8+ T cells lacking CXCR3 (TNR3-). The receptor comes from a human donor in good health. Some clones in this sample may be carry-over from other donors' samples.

CDR3 in amino acids: CASSPGYGSSYEQYF. J is TRBJ2-7 and V is TRBV7-8; TCRdb reports TRBD1, a call that lacks DNA to check it against. Per germline, CDR1 SGHVS and CDR2 FQNEAQ. CDR3 size: 15 residues.